The 6 T cell receptor beta chains reported below all come from one sample, sequenced in a study of blood T cell repertoires in COVID-19. Libraries were prepared by immunoSEQ multiplex PCR; TCRdb keeps only in-frame clonotypes and omits some of them. The sample lists hundreds of thousands of clones; 75% to 90% were seen once. Material for sequencing was peripheral blood. Every receptor here comes from a woman in her twenties or thirties with active or convalescent COVID-19.

This chain uses TRBV2 with TRBJ1-4; D remains ambiguous. Germline-derived CDR1 and CDR2 are SNHLY and FYNNEI. The CDR3 sequence is 14 residues long. The germline V and J ends were trimmed by 8 bases and 10 bases, with 20 bases remaining between them. CDR3 nucleotides: TGTGCCAGCCGTACCGGGATCCCATCGGGAAAACTGTTTTTT. Encoded protein: CASRTGIPSGKLFF.

The genes are TRBV19 and TRBJ2-6; 10 bases align to TRBD1. The V gene's germline CDR1 is LNHDA and CDR2 SQIVND (reference sequence). This CDR3 comprises 18 residues. The junction had 10 bases not matched to a gene; V was cut back by 8 bases and J by 0 bases. The CDR3 loop reads CASGDRQGATSGANVLTF. The DNA for the CDR3 is TGTGCCAGTGGGGATAGACAGGGGGCCACCTCTGGGGCCAACGTCCTGACTTTC.

The V gene is TRBV5-1, the J gene TRBJ2-3, with D possibly matching TRBD1 (5 bases). CDR1 and CDR2 (germline): SGHRS, YFSETQ. The CDR3 extends over 14 amino acids. V dropped 7 bases and J dropped 6 bases, with 18 bases sitting between them. The CDR3 region has the DNA TGCGCCAGCCGACAGACTGGGGTGGCTGATACGCAGTATTTT. It is translated as CASRQTGVADTQYF.

This clone has a single count. The V and J genes are TRBV14 and TRBJ2-1; maybe TRBD1 (5 bases). With 4 bases removed from V and 9 bases from J, the gap between germline ends came to 13 bases. Germline assignment: CDR1 SGHDN and CDR2 FVKESK. The CDR3 extends over 13 amino acids. Here the CDR3 DNA reads TGTGCCAGCAGCCCCACCAGGGTGCTTGAGCAGTTCTTC. This encodes CASSPTRVLEQFF.

This chain uses TRBV19 with TRBJ2-3; TRBD2 matches 10 bases. Per the germline V gene, CDR1 is LNHDA and CDR2 is SQIVND (reference sequence). The CDR3 is 20 residues long. V gave up 7 bases and J gave up 8 bases; unmatched junction bases: 27. CDR3 amino acids: CASNGRASGGAGLSFGTQYF. Here the CDR3 DNA reads TGTGCCAGTAATGGCAGGGCCAGCGGGGGGGCCGGTTTATCATTTGGTACGCAGTATTTT.

The V gene is TRBV19, the J gene TRBJ1-3, with a weak D call TRBD1 (5 bases). Germline CDR1 LNHDA, CDR2 SQIVND (reference sequence). V was trimmed by 5 bases and J by 0 bases, leaving 11 bases between them. CDR3 size: 15 residues. The CDR3 is CASSPRDSSGNTIYF. The DNA for the CDR3 is TGTGCCAGTAGTCCAAGGGACTCCTCTGGAAACACCATATATTTT.